The 23 T cell receptor beta chains below were found in one sample sequenced in a study of vaccination effects on CD4 cells after COVID-19. Prior to sequencing, the ViraFEST assay stimulated PBMC with viral peptide pools, which expanded the antigen-specific CD4+ T cells. On approximately day 9 of culture, CD4+ T cells were separated out. Each participant was administered two doses of either the BNT162b2 or the mRNA-1273 vaccine. The repertoire was sequenced with immunoSEQ multiplex PCR; TCRdb's copy has only in-frame clones and lacks some. The sample holds some 70,000 clones, approximately 81% seen once. Antigens of these TCRs are unknown. The sample consisted of CD4+ T cells from PBMCs cultured with HCoV-229E spike peptides, taken after COVID-19 vaccination. Receptors were obtained from a human donor who received a COVID-19 vaccine.

This clone was seen only once. The rearrangement joins TRBV28 to TRBJ1-2; D is uncertain. The germline V gene encodes CDR1 MDHEN and CDR2 SYDVKM. V dropped 8 bases and J dropped 4 bases, with 14 bases sitting between them. The CDR3 extends over 13 amino acids. As DNA, the CDR3 is TGTGCCAGCCGCGTGGGCCGCCTCTATGGCTACACCTTC. Amino acid sequence: CASRVGRLYGYTF.

The chain links TRBV6-1 to TRBJ2-7; the match to TRBD1 covers 10 bases. The CDR3 covers 15 residues. J lost 7 bases, V lost 0 bases, and 6 bases had no gene match. Germline-derived CDR1 and CDR2 are MNHNS and SASEGT. The CDR3 sequence: CASSEAGTGVWEQYV. The CDR3 coding sequence is TGTGCCAGCAGTGAAGCGGGGACAGGGGTATGGGAGCAGTACGTC.

This clone was observed a few times. The V and J genes are TRBV2 and TRBJ1-2; tentatively, D is TRBD1 (6 bases). Trimming shortened V by 3 bases and J by 6 bases, and 14 bases separated the two germline ends. Germline CDR1 and CDR2: SNHLY and FYNNEI. The CDR3 spans 14 residues. CDR3 in DNA: TGTGCCAGCAGTGATAGAGGACAGAAGAATGGCTACACCTTC. It encodes CASSDRGQKNGYTF. The variable domain in full, completed from reference TRBV2 and TRBJ1-2, reads EPEVTQTPSHQVTQMGQEVILRCVPISNHLYFYWYRQILGQKVEFLVSFYNNEISEKSEIFDDQFSVERPDGSNFTLKIRSTKLEDSAMYFCASSDRGQKNGYTFGSGTRLTVV.

V usage is TRBV29-1 and J usage is TRBJ1-5; tentatively, D is TRBD1 (6 bases). The CDR3 totals 12 residues. V was trimmed by 7 bases and J by 7 bases, leaving 14 bases between them. Per germline, CDR1 SQVTM and CDR2 ANQGSEA. The CDR3 region has the DNA TGCAGCGCATCGACAGGAGACCAGCCCCAGCATTTT. Translated, it gives CSASTGDQPQHF.

The chain carries TRBV6-5 and TRBJ2-2; D is ambiguous. This CDR3 is built from 15 residues. V was clipped by 0 bases and J by 5 bases, with 10 bases between them. CDR1 MNHEY and CDR2 SVGAGI come from the germline V gene. The CDR3 bases are TGTGCCAGCAGTTACTCCCTCAGTAATACCGGGGAGCTGTTTTTT. Its translation is CASSYSLSNTGELFF.

The chain is built from TRBV27 and TRBJ2-2; D remains unclear. This CDR3 comprises 13 residues. Trimming took off 3 bases at V and 4 bases at J, with 6 bases between the two ends. Germline-derived CDR1 and CDR2 are MNHEY and SMNVEV (reference sequence). The chain's CDR3 is CASSLGFTGELFF. In DNA form, the CDR3 reads TGTGCCAGCAGTTTGGGGTTCACCGGGGAGCTGTTTTTT.

CDR3 region: CASSPGQGPNYGYTF. The CDR3 nucleotides are TGTGCCAGCAGCCCCGGACAGGGCCCTAACTATGGCTACACCTTC. The chain employs TRBV7-9 and TRBJ1-2; 8 bases align to TRBD1. The V segment lost 5 bases and the J segment 0 bases; nucleotides outside the gene matches: 5. The CDR3 has 15 residues. In germline, CDR1 is SEHNR, CDR2 FQNEAQ (reference sequence).

CDR3: CASSHGQGAMNTEAFF. CDR3 DNA sequence: TGTGCCAGCAGCCACGGACAGGGGGCGATGAACACTGAAGCTTTCTTT. This sequence joins TRBV6-6 and TRBJ1-1, with 11 nucleotides matching TRBD1. This CDR3 comprises 16 residues. Germline trimming cut 6 bases from V and 0 bases from J; bases unmatched to any gene: 6. Germline V CDR1 and CDR2: MNHNY, SVGAGI (reference sequence).

In its sample, this clone was seen a few times. The chain employs TRBV5-1 and TRBJ1-2; 9 nucleotides line up with TRBD1. The CDR3 covers 16 residues. The trim removed 4 bases at V and 3 bases at J, leaving 10 bases unmatched. Germline CDR1 SGHRS, CDR2 YFSETQ. The CDR3 coding sequence is TGCGCCAGCAGCGGTATTTACAGGGGGCTCGACTATGGCTACACCTTC. Its protein is CASSGIYRGLDYGYTF.

The rearrangement joins TRBV7-2 to TRBJ2-7, with D perhaps given as TRBD1 or TRBD2 (5 bases each). V lost 4 bases and J 4 bases, leaving 14 bases between the germline ends. Germline values: CDR1 SGHTA, CDR2 FQGNSA. The CDR3 covers 14 residues. The CDR3 region is CASSSSGASYEQYV. The CDR3, as DNA: TGTGCCAGCAGCTCCTCCGGGGCCTCGTACGAGCAGTACGTC.

V is TRBV6-6 and J is TRBJ2-7; D is unresolved. V was pared by 2 bases and J by 3 bases, with 8 bases between. The CDR3 runs 13 residues. CDR1 is MNHNY, CDR2 SVGAGI, per germline (reference sequence). CDR3 nucleotide sequence: TGTGCCAGCAGTTACACAGTTGGCTACGAGCAGTACGTC. This encodes CASSYTVGYEQYV.

The V and J genes are TRBV6-1 and TRBJ1-3; D uncertain. The ends were cut back, 2 bases at V and 0 bases at J, with 14 bases in the middle. The CDR3 consists of 17 residues. The V gene's germline CDR1 is MNHNS and CDR2 SASEGT. The CDR3 loop reads CASSENIYVNSGNTIYF. The CDR3 nucleotides are TGTGCCAGCAGTGAAAACATATACGTCAACTCTGGAAACACCATATATTTT.

The chain links TRBV5-1 to TRBJ1-2, with D unclear. The V and J ends lost 5 bases and 1 base respectively, with 24 bases between them. Germline lookup yields CDR1 SGHRS and CDR2 YFSETQ. This CDR3 is 18 amino acids long. This CDR3 reads CASRLGGRQDLYNYGYTF. CDR3 in DNA: TGCGCCAGCAGACTTGGAGGGAGGCAGGATCTTTATAACTATGGCTACACCTTC. Full variable domain (missing parts from reference TRBV5-1 and TRBJ1-2): KAGVTQTPRYLIKTRGQQVTLSCSPISGHRSVSWYQQTPGQGLQFLFEYFSETQRNKGNFPGRFSGRQFSNSRSEMNVSTLELGDSALYLCASRLGGRQDLYNYGYTFGSGTRLTVV.

The rearrangement links TRBV24-1 to TRBJ2-4; 7 nucleotides line up with TRBD2. The junction had 10 bases not matched to a gene; V was cut back by 3 bases and J by 6 bases. CDR1 is KGHDR, CDR2 SFDVKD, per germline. The CDR3 is 16 amino acids. The CDR3 DNA reads as TGTGCCACCAGTGATCCTAGCGGCATGGGCGGAAACATTCAGTACTTC. Its translation: CATSDPSGMGGNIQYF.

The chain couples TRBV4-3 to TRBJ2-1; the D gene could be TRBD1 or TRBD2 (5 bases each). In germline, CDR1 is LGHNA, CDR2 YSLEER. The germline V and J ends were trimmed by 4 bases and 9 bases, with 13 bases remaining between them. The CDR3 has 13 residues. The CDR3 nucleotides read TGCGCCAGCAGCCCTAGTGGGGGTGGTGAGCAGTTCTTC. Residues: CASSPSGGGEQFF.

The chain recombines TRBV24-1 with TRBJ1-2; the D is unclear. V was clipped by 5 bases and J by 2 bases, with 8 bases between them. The CDR3 extends over 13 amino acids. Germline assignment: CDR1 KGHDR and CDR2 SFDVKD. CDR3 region: CATSVQTNYGYTF. CDR3 nucleotide sequence: TGTGCCACCAGTGTACAGACCAACTATGGCTACACCTTC.

The chain recombines TRBV7-2 with TRBJ2-3; 9 nucleotides line up with TRBD2. CDR3 length equals 16 residues. Germline trimming cut 5 bases from V and 4 bases from J; bases unmatched to any gene: 10. CDR1 is SGHTA and CDR2 is FQGNSA in the germline V gene. The chain's CDR3 is CASSRERRGGPDTQYF. CDR3 nucleotides: TGTGCCAGCAGCCGGGAGAGGCGGGGGGGCCCAGATACGCAGTATTTT.

The chain joins TRBV4-3 to TRBJ1-2; the D gene is possibly TRBD1 (6 bases). Germline values: CDR1 LGHNA, CDR2 YSLEER. V lost 1 base and J 4 bases, leaving 16 bases between the germline ends. The CDR3 consists of 16 residues. CDR3 nucleotide sequence: TGCGCCAGCAGCCAAGTTTATAGGACAGAAGGCTATGGCTACACCTTC. Residues: CASSQVYRTEGYGYTF.

The table lists this clone with a count of one. V and J are TRBV3-1 (or the pseudogene TRBV3-2) and TRBJ2-2; 11 nucleotides match TRBD2. The length of the CDR3 is 14 residues. The junction had 3 bases not matched to a gene; V was cut back by 6 bases and J by 6 bases. CDR1 and CDR2 from the germline V gene are LGHDT and YNNKEL (reference sequence). CDR3 sequence: CASRIAGGPGELFF. DNA for the CDR3: TGTGCCAGCAGAATAGCGGGGGGGCCCGGGGAGCTGTTTTTT.

The V gene is TRBV19, the J gene TRBJ1-4, with D unclear. V lost 6 bases and J 5 bases, leaving 16 bases between the germline ends. The CDR3 runs to 15 residues. Germline V gives CDR1 LNHDA, CDR2 SQIVND (reference sequence). Here the CDR3 DNA reads TGTGCCAGTAGCCCCTTCGAGGGTAGGAATGAAAAACTGTTTTTT. Translation: CASSPFEGRNEKLFF.

CDR3 in amino acids: CASSAILHGGETQYF. The CDR3 nucleotides are TGTGCCAGCAGCGCCATCCTGCATGGAGGAGAGACCCAGTACTTC. V and J are TRBV21-1 and TRBJ2-5; the D call TRBD2 from the table was never checked on the DNA. TRBV21-1 is termed a pseudogene. The CDR3 covers 15 residues.

The rearrangement uses TRBV19 and TRBJ2-2; TRBD2 agrees at 10 bases. The CDR3 length is 15 residues. The V and J ends lost 3 bases and 7 bases, in that order; junction bases with no gene match: 5. Germline V CDR1 and CDR2: LNHDA, SQIVND (reference sequence). Written as DNA, the CDR3 is TGTGCCAGTAGTATGCCTAGCGGGGGATACGGGGAGCTGTTTTTT. This encodes CASSMPSGGYGELFF.

This clone was seen only once. The chain links TRBV23-1 to TRBJ1-5, with D possibly matching TRBD1 (6 bases). TRBV23-1 is known as an ORF, though its function is uncertain. The V and J ends lost 8 bases and 0 bases respectively, with 20 bases between them. The CDR3 consists of 17 residues. As DNA, the CDR3 is TGCGCCAGCGCCCTTCCGGGACACCCTTATAGCAATCAGCCCCAGCATTTT. It yields the protein CASALPGHPYSNQPQHF.